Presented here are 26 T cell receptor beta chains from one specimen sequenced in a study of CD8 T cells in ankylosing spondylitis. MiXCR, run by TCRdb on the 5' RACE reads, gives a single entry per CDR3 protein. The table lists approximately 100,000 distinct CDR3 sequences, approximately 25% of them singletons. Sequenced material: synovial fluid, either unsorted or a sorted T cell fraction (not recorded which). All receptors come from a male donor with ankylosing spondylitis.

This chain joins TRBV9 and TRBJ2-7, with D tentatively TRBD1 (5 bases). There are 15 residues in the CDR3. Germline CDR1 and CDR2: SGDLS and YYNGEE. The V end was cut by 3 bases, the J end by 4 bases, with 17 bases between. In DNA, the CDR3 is TGTGCCAGCAGCGCAGGGTTTGGGCCCCAATACGAGCAGTACTTC. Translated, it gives CASSAGFGPQYEQYF.

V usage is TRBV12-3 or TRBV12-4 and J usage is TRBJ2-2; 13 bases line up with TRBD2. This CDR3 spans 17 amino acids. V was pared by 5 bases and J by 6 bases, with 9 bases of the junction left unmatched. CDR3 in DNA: TGTGCCAGCAGTCCCGCCGGGACTAGCGGGATTGCCGGGGAGCTGTTTTTT. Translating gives CASSPAGTSGIAGELFF.

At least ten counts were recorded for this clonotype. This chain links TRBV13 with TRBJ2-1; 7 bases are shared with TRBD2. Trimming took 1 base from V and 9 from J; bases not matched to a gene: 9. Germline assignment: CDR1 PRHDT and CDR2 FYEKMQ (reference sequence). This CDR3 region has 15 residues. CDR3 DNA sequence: TGTGCCAGCAGCTTAGAGGGCGGGAGTGAAGTTGAGCAGTTCTTC. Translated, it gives CASSLEGGSEVEQFF. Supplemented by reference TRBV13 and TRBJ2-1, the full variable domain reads AAGVIQSPRHLIKEKRETATLKCYPIPRHDTVYWYQQGPGQDPQFLISFYEKMQSDKGSIPDRFSAQQFSDYHSELNMSSLELGDSALYFCASSLEGGSEVEQFFGPGTRLTVL.

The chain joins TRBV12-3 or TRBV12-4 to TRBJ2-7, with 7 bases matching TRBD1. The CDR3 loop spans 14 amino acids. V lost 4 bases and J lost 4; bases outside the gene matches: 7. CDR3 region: CASSYTGESYEQYF. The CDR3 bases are TGTGCCAGCAGTTATACAGGGGAGTCATACGAGCAGTACTTC.

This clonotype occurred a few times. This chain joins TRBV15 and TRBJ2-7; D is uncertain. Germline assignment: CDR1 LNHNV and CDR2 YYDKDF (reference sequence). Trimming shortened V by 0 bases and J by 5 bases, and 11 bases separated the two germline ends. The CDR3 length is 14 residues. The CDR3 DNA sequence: TGTGCCACCAGCAGAGATTATAGAATAGACGAGCAGTACGTC. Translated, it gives CATSRDYRIDEQYV.

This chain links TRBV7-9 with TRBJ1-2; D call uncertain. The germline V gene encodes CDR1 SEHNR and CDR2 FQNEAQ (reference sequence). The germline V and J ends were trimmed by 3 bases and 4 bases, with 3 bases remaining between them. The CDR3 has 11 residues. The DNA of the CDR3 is TGTGCCAGCAGCTTTGGCTATGGCTACACCTTC. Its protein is CASSFGYGYTF.

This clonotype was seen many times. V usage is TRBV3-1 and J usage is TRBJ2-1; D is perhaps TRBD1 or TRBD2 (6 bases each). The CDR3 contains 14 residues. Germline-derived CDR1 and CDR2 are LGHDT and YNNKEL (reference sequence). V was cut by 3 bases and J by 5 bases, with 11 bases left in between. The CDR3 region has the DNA TGTGCCAGCAGCCAGGGGGGCGGGGACAATGAGCAGTTCTTC. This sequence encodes CASSQGGGDNEQFF.

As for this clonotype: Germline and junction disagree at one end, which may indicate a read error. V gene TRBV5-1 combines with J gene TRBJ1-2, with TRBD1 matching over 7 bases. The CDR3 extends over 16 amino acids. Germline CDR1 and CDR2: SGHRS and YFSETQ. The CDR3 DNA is TGCGCCGGCAGCTCCCTAACAGGGGCTCTAAACTATGGCTACACCTTC. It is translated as CAGSSLTGALNYGYTF.

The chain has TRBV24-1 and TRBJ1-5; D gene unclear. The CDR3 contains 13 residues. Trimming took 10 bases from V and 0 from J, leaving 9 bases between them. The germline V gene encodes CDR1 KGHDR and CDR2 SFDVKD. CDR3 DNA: TGTGCCACTAGTTCATATAGCAATCAGCCCCAGCATTTT. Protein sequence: CATSSYSNQPQHF.

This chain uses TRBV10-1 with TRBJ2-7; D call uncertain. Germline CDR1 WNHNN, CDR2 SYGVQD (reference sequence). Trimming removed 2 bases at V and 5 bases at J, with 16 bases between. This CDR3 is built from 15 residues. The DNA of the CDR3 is TGCGCCAGCAGTGAGCCGAACGTTGGAGTTGACGAGCAGTACTTC. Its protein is CASSEPNVGVDEQYF.

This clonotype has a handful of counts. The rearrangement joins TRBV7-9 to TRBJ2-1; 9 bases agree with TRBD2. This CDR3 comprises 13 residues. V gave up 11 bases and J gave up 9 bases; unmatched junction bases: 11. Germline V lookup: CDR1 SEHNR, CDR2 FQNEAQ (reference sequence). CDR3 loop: CASGTSTPSEQFF. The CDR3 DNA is TGTGCCTCCGGGACTAGCACCCCAAGTGAGCAGTTCTTC.

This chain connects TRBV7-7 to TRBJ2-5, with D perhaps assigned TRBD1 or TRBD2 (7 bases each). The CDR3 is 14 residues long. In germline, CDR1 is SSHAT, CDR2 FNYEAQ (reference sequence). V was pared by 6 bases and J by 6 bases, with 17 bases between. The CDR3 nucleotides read TGTGCCAGCAGTTCCGGGACAGCGGGGCAGACCCAGTACTTC. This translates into CASSSGTAGQTQYF.

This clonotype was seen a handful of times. The CDR3 reads CASSPGTGREQPQHF. The CDR3, as DNA: TGTGCCAGCAGCCCCGGGACAGGGAGAGAACAGCCCCAGCATTTT. The chain links TRBV7-2 to TRBJ1-5, with 9 bases fitting TRBD1. V lost 5 bases and J lost 7; bases outside the gene matches: 9. There are 15 residues in the CDR3. The germline V gene encodes CDR1 SGHTA and CDR2 FQGNSA.

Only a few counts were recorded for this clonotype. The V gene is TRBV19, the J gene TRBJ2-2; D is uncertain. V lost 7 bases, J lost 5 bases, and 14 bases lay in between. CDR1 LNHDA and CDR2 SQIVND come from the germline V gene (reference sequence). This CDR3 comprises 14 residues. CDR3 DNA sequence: TGTGCCAGTAAAACCCGGGCCCCAACCGGGGAGCTGTTTTTT. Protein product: CASKTRAPTGELFF.

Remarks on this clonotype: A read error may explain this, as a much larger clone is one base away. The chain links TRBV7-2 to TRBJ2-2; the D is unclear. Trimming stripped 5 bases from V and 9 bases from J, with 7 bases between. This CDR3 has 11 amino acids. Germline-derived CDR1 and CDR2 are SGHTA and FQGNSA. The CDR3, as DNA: TGTGCCAGCAGCCCCCCCAGGGAGCTGTTTTTT. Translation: CASSPPRELFF.

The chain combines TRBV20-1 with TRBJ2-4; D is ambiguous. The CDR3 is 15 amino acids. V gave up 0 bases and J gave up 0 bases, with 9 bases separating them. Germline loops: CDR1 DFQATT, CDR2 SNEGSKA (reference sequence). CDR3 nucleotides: TGCAGTGCTAGAGATAGGACGCAAGCCAAAAACATTCAGTACTTC. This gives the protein CSARDRTQAKNIQYF.

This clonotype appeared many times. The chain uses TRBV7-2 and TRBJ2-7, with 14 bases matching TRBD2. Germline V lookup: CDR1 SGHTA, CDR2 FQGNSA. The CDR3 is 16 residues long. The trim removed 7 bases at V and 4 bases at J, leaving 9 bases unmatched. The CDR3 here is CASTPGLAGGGYEQYF. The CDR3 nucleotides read TGTGCCAGCACTCCCGGACTAGCGGGAGGTGGGTACGAGCAGTACTTC.

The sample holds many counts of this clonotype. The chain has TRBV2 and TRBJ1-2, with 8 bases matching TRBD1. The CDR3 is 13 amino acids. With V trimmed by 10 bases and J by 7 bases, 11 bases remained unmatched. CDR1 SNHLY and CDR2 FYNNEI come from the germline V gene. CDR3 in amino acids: CANLRQGRFGYTF. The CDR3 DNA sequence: TGTGCCAACCTTCGACAGGGGAGGTTTGGCTACACCTTC. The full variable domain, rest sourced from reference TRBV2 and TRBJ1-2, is EPEVTQTPSHQVTQMGQEVILRCVPISNHLYFYWYRQILGQKVEFLVSFYNNEISEKSEIFDDQFSVERPDGSNFTLKIRSTKLEDSAMYFCANLRQGRFGYTFGSGTRLTVV.

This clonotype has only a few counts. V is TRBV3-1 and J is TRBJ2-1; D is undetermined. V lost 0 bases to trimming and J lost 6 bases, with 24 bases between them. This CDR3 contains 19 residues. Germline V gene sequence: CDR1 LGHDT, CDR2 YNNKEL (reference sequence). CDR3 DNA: TGTGCCAGCAGCCAAGAAGACTTTACGCCCATTTCCCCCCTCAATGAGCAGTTCTTC. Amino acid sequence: CASSQEDFTPISPLNEQFF.

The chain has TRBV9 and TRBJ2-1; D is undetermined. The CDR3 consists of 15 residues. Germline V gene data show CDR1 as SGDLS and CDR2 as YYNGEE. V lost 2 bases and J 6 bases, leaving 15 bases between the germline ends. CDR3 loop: CASSVPRSGVNEQFF. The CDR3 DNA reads TGTGCCAGCAGCGTCCCCCGGAGTGGGGTCAATGAGCAGTTCTTC.

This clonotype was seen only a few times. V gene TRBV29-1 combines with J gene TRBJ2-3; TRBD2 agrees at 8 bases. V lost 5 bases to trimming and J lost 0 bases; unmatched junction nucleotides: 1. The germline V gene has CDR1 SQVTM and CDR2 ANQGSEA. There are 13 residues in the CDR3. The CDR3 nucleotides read TGCAGCGTTCGACTAGCGAGCACAGATACGCAGTATTTT. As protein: CSVRLASTDTQYF.

CDR3 loop: CASSVARGTEAFF. In nucleotides, the CDR3 is TGTGCCAGCAGTGTGGCCCGAGGCACTGAAGCTTTCTTT. This chain connects TRBV6-1 to TRBJ1-1; D is ambiguous. The V and J ends lost 4 bases and 4 bases respectively, with 10 bases between them. In germline, CDR1 is MNHNS, CDR2 SASEGT. The CDR3 consists of 13 residues.

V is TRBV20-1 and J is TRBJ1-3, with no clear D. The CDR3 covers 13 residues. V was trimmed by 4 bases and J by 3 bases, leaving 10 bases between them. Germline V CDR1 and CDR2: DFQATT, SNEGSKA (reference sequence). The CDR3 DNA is TGCAGTGCTACGCTGGACGGTGGAAACACCATATATTTT. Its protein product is CSATLDGGNTIYF.

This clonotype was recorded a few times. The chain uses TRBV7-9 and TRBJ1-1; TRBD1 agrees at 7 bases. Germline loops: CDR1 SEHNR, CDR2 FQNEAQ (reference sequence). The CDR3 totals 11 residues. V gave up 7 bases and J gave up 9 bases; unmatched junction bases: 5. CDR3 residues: CASTPGGKAFF. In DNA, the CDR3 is TGTGCCAGCACCCCAGGGGGGAAAGCTTTCTTT.

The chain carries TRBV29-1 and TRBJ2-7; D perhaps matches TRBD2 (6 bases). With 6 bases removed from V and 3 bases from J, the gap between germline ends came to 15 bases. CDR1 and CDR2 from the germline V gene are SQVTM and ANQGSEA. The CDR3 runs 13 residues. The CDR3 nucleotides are TGCAGCGTCCGGGACTCGGGAATCTACGAGCAGTACTTC. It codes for CSVRDSGIYEQYF.

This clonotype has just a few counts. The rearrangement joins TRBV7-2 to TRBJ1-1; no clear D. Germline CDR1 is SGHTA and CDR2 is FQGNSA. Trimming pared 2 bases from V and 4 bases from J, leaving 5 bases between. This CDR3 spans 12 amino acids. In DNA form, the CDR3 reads TGTGCCAGCAGCTTACTTACCACTGAAGCTTTCTTT. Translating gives CASSLLTTEAFF.